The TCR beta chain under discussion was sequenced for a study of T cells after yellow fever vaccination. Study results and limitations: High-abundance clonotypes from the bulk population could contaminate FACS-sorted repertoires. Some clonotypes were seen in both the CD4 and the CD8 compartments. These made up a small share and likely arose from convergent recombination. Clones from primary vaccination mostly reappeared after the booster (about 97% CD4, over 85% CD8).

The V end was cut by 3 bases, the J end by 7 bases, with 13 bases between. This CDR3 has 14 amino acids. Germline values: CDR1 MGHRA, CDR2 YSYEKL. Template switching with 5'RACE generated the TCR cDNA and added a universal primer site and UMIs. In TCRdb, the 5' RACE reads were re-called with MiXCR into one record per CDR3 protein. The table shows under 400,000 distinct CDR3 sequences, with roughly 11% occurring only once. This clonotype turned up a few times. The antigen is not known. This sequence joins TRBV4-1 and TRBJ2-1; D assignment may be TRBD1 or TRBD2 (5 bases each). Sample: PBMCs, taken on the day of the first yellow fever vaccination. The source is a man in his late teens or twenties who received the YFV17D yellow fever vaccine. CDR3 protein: CASSHPSGRNEQFF. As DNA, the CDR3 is TGCGCCAGCAGCCACCCTTCGGGGCGGAATGAGCAGTTCTTC.